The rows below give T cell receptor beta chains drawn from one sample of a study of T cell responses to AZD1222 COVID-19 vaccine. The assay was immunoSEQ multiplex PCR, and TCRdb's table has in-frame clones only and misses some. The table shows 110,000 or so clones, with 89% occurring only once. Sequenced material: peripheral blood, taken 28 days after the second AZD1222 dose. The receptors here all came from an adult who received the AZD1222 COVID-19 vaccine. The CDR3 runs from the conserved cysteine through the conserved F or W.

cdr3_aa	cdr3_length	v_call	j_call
CASSPIPGGTQYF	13	TRBV27	TRBJ2-5
CASQDSPDRRYEQYF	15	TRBV5-1	TRBJ2-7
CASSLEVKQYF	11	TRBV7-9	TRBJ2-7
CASSSRDNYGYTF	13	TRBV5-4	TRBJ1-2
CASSSRVGADTQYF	14	TRBV28	TRBJ2-3
CASSQGGTSGYNEQFF	16	TRBV3-1/TRBV3-2	TRBJ2-1
CASSYSNRGAGNTIYF	16	TRBV6-5	TRBJ1-3
CASSSSNRGGTNEKLFF	17	TRBV9	TRBJ1-4
CASSTTTASIRGSSTDTQYF	20	TRBV4-2	TRBJ2-3
CASSLGGPNTEAFF	14	TRBV7-3	TRBJ1-1
CASSPPQYGYTF	12	TRBV11-2	TRBJ1-2
CASSLPNVRAFF	12	TRBV28	TRBJ1-1
CAISVGRGYEQYF	13	TRBV10-3	TRBJ2-7
CASSYWGNEQFF	12	TRBV11-2	TRBJ2-1
CASSLSRDRTYEQYF	15	TRBV7-2	TRBJ2-7
CAISGDISNQPQHF	14	TRBV10-3	TRBJ1-5
CASREGRDGYTF	12	TRBV10-2	TRBJ1-2
CASRLNTEAFF	11	TRBV12-3/TRBV12-4	TRBJ1-1
CASSLGDVYEQYF	13	TRBV11-2	TRBJ2-7
CASSKTGRRETQYF	14	TRBV6-1	TRBJ2-5
CASSPTGVTNEKLFF	15	TRBV18	TRBJ1-4
CASSNSGNEKLFF	13	TRBV19	TRBJ1-4
CASSDSVGSTDTQYF	15	TRBV6-4	TRBJ2-3
CASSLLAGSQYF	12	TRBV28	TRBJ2-5
CASRTGTATYEQYF	14	TRBV6-5	TRBJ2-7
CASSLVSSSGANVLTF	16	TRBV7-8	TRBJ2-6
CATSDRTGAREQYF	14	TRBV24-1	TRBJ2-7
CASSLGSGRQYEQYF	15	TRBV7-2	TRBJ2-7
CASSSGQDYEQYF	13	TRBV28	TRBJ2-7
CASSPRMEDTQYF	13	TRBV27	TRBJ2-3
CASSLTRVDTQYF	13	TRBV27	TRBJ2-3
CASSPQGASNQPQHF	15	TRBV18	TRBJ1-5
CASSEHRWNEQFF	13	TRBV25-1	TRBJ2-1
CASSAPGQASYNEQFF	16	TRBV28	TRBJ2-1
CASGGRGSEQFF	12	TRBV12-3/TRBV12-4	TRBJ2-1
CTSSQDGGQGSSNEKLFF	18	TRBV1	TRBJ1-4
CSVDPQGTNYGYTF	14	TRBV29-1	TRBJ1-2